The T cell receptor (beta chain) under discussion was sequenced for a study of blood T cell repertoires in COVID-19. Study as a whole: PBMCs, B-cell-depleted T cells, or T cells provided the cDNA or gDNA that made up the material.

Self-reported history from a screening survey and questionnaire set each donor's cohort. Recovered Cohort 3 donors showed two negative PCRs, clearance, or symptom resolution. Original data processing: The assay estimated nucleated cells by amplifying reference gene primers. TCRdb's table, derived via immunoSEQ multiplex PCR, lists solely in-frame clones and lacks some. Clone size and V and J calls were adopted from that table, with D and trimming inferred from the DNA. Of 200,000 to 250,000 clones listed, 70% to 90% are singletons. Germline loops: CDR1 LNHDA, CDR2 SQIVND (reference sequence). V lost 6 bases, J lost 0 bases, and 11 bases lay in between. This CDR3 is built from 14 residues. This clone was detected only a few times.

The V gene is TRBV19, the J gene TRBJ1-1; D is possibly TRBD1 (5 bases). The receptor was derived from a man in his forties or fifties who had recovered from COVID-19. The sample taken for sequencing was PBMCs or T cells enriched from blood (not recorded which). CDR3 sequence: CASRPPTVNTEAFF. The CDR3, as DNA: TGTGCCAGTAGGCCCCCGACAGTGAACACTGAAGCTTTCTTT.